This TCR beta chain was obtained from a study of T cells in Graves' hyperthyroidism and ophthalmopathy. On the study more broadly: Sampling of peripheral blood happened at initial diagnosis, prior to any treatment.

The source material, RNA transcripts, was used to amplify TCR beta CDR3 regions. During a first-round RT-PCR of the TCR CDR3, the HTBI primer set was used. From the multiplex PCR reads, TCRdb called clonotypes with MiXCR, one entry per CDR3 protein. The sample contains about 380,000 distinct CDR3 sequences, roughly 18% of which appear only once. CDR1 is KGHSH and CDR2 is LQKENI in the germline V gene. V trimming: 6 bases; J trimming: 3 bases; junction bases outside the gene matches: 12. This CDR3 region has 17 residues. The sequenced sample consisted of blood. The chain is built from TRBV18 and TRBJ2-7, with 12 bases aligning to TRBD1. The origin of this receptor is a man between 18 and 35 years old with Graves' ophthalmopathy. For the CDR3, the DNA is TGTGCCAGCTCGCTCATTTCCGGGACAGGGGGCAGCTACGAGCAGTACTTC. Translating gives CASSLISGTGGSYEQYF.